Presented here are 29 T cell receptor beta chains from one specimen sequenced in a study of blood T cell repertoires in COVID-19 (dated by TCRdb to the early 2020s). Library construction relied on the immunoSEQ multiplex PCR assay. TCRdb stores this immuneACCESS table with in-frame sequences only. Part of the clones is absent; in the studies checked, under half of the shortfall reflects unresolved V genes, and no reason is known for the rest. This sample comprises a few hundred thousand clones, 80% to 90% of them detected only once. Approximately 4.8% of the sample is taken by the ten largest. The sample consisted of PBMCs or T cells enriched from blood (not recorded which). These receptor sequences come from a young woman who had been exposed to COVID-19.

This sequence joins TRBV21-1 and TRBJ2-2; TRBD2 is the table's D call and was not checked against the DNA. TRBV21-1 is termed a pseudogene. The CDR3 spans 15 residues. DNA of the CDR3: TGTGCCAGCATGCCCAAGGGAGAGGACACCGGGGAGCTGTTTTTT. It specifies CASMPKGEDTGELFF.

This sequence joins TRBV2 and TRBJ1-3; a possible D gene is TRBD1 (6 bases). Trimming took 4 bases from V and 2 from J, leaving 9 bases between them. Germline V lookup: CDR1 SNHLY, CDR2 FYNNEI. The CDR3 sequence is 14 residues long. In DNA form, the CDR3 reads TGTGCCAGCAGTGTTCAGGGGACTGGAAACACCATATATTTT. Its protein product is CASSVQGTGNTIYF.

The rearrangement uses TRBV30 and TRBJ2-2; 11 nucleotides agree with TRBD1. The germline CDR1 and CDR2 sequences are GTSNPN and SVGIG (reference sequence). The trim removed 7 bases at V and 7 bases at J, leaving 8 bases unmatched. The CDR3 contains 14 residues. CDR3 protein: CASEGQGAGGELFF. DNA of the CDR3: TGTGCCTCTGAAGGACAGGGGGCGGGCGGGGAGCTGTTTTTT.

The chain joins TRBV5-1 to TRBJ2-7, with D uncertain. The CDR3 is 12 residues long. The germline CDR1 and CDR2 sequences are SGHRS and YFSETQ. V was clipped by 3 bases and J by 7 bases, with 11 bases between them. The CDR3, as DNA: TGCGCCAGCAGCTCCCTAGTCGGTGAGCAGTACTTC. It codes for CASSSLVGEQYF.

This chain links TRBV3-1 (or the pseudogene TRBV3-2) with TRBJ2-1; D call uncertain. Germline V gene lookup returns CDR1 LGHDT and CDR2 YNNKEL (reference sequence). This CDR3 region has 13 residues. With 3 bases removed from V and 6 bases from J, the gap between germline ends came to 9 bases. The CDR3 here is CASSHAGGNEQFF. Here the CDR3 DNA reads TGTGCCAGCAGCCATGCCGGTGGCAATGAGCAGTTCTTC.

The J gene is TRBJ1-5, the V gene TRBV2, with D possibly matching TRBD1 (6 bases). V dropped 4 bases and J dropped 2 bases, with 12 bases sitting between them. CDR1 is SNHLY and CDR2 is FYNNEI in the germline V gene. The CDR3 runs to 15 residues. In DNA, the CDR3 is TGTGCCAGCAGTGGTGTCAGGGGCGGCAATCAGCCCCAGCATTTT. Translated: CASSGVRGGNQPQHF.

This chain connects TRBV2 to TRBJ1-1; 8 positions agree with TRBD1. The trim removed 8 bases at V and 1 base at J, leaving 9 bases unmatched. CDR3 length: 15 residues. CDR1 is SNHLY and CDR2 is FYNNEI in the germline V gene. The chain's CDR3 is CASRQGMNRNTEAFF. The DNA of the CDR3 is TGTGCCAGCCGACAGGGGATGAATCGGAACACTGAAGCTTTCTTT.

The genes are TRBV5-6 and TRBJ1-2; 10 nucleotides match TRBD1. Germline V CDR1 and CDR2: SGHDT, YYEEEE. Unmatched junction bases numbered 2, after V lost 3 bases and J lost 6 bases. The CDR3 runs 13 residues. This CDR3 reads CASSYDRGHGYTF. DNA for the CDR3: TGTGCCAGCAGCTATGACAGGGGGCATGGCTACACCTTC.

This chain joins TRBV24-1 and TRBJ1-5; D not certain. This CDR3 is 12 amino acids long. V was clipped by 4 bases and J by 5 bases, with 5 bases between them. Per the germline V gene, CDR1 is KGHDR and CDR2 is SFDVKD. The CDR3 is CATSDRDQPQHF. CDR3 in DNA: TGTGCCACCAGTGACCGCGATCAGCCCCAGCATTTT.

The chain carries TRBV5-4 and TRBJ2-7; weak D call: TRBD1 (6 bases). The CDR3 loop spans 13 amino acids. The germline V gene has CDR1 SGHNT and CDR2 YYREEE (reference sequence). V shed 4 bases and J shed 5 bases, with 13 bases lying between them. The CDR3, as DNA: TGTGCCAGCAGCGGGGGCGGACCAGACGAGCAGTACTTC. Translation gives CASSGGGPDEQYF.

In nucleotides, the CDR3 is TGTGCCAGCAGCTCCCGGACTAGCGGGACTATCTCTGGGGCCAACGTCCTGACTTTC. Its translation is CASSSRTSGTISGANVLTF. This chain connects TRBV9 to TRBJ2-6, with 12 bases matching TRBD2. Germline V gives CDR1 SGDLS, CDR2 YYNGEE. The CDR3 has 19 residues. J lost 0 bases, V lost 4 bases, and 8 bases had no gene match.

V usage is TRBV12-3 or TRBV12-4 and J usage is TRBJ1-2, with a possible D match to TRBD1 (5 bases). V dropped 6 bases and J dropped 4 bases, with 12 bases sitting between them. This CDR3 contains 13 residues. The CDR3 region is CASSYLDTYGYTF. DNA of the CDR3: TGTGCCAGCAGCTACCTGGACACCTATGGCTACACCTTC.

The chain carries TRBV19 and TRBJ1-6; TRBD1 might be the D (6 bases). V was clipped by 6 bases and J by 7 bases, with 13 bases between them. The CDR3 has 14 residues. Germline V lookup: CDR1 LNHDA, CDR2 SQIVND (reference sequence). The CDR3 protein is CASRVQGGNSPLHF. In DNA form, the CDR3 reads TGTGCCAGTAGGGTACAGGGAGGGAATTCACCCCTCCACTTT.

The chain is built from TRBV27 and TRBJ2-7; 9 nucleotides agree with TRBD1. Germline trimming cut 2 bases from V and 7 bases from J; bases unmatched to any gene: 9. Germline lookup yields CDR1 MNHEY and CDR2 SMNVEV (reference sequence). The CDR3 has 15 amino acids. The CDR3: CASSLPGQGSGEQYF. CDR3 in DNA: TGTGCCAGCAGTTTACCGGGACAGGGCTCGGGGGAGCAGTACTTC.

The CDR3, as DNA: TGCGCCAGCAGTACCGGACAGGTCGATGGAAACACCATATATTTT. This gives the protein CASSTGQVDGNTIYF. V usage is TRBV5-1 and J usage is TRBJ1-3; TRBD1 aligns across 7 bases. The CDR3 covers 15 residues. V lost 5 bases to trimming and J lost 3 bases; unmatched junction nucleotides: 8. Germline CDR1 SGHRS, CDR2 YFSETQ.

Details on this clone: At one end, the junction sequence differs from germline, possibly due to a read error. Here the CDR3 reads CASGMGDSKQPQHF. DNA of the CDR3: TGTGCTAGTGGTATGGGGGACAGCAAGCAGCCCCAGCATTTT. V is TRBV12-5 and J is TRBJ1-5, with TRBD1 identical over 7 bases. The CDR3 extends over 14 amino acids. Germline lookup yields CDR1 LGHNT and CDR2 FRNRAP.

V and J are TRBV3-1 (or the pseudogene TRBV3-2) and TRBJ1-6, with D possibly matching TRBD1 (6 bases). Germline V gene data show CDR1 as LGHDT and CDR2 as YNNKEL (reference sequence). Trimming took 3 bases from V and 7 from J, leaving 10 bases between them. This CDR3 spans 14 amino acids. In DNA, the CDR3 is TGTGCCAGCAGCCAGTCACAGGGAAATTCACCCCTCCACTTT. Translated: CASSQSQGNSPLHF.

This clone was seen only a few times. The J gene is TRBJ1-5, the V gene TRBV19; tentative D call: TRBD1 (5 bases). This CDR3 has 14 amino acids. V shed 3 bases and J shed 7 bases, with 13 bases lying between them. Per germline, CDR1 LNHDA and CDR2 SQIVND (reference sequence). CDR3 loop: CASSMGGDGQPQHF. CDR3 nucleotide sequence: TGTGCCAGTAGTATGGGAGGGGATGGACAGCCCCAGCATTTT. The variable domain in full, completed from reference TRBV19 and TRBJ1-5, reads DGGITQSPKYLFRKEGQNVTLSCEQNLNHDAMYWYRQDPGQGLRLIYYSQIVNDFQKGDIAEGYSVSREKKESFPLTVTSAQKNPTAFYLCASSMGGDGQPQHFGDGTRLSIL.

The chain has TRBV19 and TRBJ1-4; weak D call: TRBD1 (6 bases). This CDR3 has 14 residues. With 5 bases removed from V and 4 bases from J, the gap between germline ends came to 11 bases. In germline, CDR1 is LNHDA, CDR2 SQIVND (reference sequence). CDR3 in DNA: TGTGCCAGTAGTTGGACAGCCGGTAATGAAAAACTGTTTTTT. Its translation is CASSWTAGNEKLFF.

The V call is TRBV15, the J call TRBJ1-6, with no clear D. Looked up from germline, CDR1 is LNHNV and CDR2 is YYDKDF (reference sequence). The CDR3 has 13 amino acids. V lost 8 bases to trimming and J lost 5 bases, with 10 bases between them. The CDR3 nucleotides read TGTGCCACCGCGGGCCTGGATAATTCACCCCTCCACTTT. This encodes CATAGLDNSPLHF.

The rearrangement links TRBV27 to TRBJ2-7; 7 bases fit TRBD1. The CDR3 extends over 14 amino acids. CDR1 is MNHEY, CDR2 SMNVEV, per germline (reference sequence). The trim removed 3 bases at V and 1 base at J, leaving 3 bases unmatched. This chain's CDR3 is CASSLWGQSYEQYF. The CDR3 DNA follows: TGTGCCAGCAGTTTGTGGGGACAGTCCTACGAGCAGTACTTC.

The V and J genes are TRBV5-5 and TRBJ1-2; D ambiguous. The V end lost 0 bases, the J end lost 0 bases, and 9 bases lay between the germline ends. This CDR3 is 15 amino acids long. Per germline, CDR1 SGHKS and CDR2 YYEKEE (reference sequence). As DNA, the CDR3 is TGTGCCAGCAGCTTGGGTGGCCCTGCTAACTATGGCTACACCTTC. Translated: CASSLGGPANYGYTF.

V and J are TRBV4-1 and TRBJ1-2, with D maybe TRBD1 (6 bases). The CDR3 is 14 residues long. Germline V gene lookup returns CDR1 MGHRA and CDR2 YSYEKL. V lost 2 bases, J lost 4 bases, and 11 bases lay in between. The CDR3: CASSQPDRFYGYTF. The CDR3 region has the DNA TGCGCCAGCAGCCAACCTGACAGGTTCTATGGCTACACCTTC.

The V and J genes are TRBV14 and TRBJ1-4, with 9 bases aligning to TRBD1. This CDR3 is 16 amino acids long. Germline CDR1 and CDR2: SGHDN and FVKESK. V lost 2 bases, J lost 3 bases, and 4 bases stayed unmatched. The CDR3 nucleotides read TGTGCCAGCAGCCAACCCGGACAGGGGCCTAATGAAAAACTGTTTTTT. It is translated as CASSQPGQGPNEKLFF.

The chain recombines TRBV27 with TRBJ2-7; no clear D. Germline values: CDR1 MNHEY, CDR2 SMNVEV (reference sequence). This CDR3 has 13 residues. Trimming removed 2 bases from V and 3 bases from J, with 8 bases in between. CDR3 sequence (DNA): TGTGCCAGCAGTTTAACCGCGGACTACGAGCAGTACTTC. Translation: CASSLTADYEQYF.

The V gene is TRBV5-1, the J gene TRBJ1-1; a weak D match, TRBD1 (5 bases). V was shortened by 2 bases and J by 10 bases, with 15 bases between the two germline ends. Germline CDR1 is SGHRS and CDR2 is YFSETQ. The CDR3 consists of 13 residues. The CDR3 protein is CASSLQVSSGAFF. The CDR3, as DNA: TGCGCCAGCAGCTTACAGGTGTCATCCGGAGCTTTCTTT.

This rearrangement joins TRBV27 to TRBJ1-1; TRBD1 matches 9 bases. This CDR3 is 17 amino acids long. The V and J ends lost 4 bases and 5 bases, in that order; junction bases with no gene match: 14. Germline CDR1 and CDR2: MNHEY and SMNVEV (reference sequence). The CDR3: CASSSTPGTGGRTEAFF. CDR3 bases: TGTGCCAGCAGTTCTACTCCCGGAACAGGGGGCCGGACTGAAGCTTTCTTT.

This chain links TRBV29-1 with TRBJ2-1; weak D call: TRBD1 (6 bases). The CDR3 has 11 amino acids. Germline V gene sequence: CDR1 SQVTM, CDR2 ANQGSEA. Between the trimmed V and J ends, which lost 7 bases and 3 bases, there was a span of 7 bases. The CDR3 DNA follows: TGCAGCGACAGGGTCTACAATGAGCAGTTCTTC. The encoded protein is CSDRVYNEQFF.

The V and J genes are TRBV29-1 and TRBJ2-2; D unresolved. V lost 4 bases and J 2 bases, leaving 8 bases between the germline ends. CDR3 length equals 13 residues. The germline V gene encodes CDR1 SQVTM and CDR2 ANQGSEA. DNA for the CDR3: TGCAGCGTTGGGTACAGAAACACCGGGGAGCTGTTTTTT. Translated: CSVGYRNTGELFF.